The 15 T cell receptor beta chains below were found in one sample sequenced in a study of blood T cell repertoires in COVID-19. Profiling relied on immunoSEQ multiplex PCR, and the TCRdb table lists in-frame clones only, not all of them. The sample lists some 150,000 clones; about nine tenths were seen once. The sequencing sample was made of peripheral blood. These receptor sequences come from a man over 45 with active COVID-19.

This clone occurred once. CDR3 nucleotide sequence: TGCGCCAGCAGCCTTGGCGGGGGGGCCGTCGACTACAATGAGCAGTTCTTC. Protein sequence: CASSLGGGAVDYNEQFF. The J gene is TRBJ2-1, the V gene TRBV5-1; 9 positions match TRBD2. Germline assignment: CDR1 SGHRS and CDR2 YFSETQ. The CDR3 spans 17 residues. The V gene end was trimmed by 4 bases and the J gene end by 3 bases; junction bases not matched to a gene: 11.

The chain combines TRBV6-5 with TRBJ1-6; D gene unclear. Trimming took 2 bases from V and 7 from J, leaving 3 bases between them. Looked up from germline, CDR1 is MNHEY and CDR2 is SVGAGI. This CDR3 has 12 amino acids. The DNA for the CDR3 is TGTGCCAGCAGTTACGGCAATTCACCCCTCCACTTT. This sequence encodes CASSYGNSPLHF.

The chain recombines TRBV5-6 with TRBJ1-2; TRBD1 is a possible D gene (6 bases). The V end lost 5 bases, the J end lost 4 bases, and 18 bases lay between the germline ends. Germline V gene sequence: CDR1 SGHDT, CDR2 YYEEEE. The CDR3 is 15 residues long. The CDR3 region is CASRTDSPTPYGYTF. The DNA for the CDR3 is TGTGCCAGCAGAACGGACAGTCCCACCCCCTATGGCTACACCTTC.

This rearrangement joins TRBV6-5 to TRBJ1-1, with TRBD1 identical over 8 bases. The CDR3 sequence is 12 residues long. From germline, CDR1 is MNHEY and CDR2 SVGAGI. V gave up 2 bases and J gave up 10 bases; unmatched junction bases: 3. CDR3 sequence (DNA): TGTGCCAGCAGTTACGGCCAGGGGGCAGCTTTCTTT. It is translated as CASSYGQGAAFF.

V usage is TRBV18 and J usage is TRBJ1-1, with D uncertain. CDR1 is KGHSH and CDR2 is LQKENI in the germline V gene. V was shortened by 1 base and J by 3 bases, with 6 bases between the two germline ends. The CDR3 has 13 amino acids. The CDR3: CASSPQGDTEAFF. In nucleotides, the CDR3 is TGTGCCAGCTCACCACAGGGAGACACTGAAGCTTTCTTT.

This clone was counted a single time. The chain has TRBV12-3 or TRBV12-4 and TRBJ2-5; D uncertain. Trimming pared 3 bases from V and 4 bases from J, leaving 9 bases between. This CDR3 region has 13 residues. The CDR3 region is CASSFVRPETQYF. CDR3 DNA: TGTGCCAGCAGTTTCGTGCGTCCAGAGACCCAGTACTTC.

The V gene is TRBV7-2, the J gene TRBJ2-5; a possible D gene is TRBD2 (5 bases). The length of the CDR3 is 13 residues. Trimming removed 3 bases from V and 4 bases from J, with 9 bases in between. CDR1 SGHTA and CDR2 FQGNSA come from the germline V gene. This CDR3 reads CASSLRERETQYF. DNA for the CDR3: TGTGCCAGCAGCTTGAGGGAGCGAGAGACCCAGTACTTC.

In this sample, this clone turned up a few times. The CDR3: CASSAGPEGEKLFF. Written as DNA, the CDR3 is TGCGCCAGCAGTGCCGGGCCAGAGGGTGAAAAACTGTTTTTT. J is TRBJ1-4 and V is TRBV10-2; D call uncertain. The length of the CDR3 is 14 residues. Germline assignment: CDR1 WSHSY and CDR2 SAAADI. V was trimmed by 4 bases and J by 7 bases, leaving 13 bases between them.

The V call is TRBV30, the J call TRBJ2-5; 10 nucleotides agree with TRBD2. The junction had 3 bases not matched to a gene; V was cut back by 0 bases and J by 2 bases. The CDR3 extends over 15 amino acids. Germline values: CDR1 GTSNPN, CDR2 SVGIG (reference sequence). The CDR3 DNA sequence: TGTGCCTGGAGTGTGGGAGCGGGGGGGCAAGAGACCCAGTACTTC. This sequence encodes CAWSVGAGGQETQYF.

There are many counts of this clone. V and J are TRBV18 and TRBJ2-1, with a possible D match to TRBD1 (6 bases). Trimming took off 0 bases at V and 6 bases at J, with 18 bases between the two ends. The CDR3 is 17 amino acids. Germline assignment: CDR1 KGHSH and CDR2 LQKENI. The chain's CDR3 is CASSPPRGADQINEQFF. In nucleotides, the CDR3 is TGTGCCAGCTCACCACCCAGGGGCGCCGACCAGATCAATGAGCAGTTCTTC.

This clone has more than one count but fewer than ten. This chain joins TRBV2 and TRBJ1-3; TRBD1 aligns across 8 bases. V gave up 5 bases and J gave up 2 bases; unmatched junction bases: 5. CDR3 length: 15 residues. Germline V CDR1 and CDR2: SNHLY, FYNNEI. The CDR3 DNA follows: TGTGCCAGCAGTCACCTGACAGGGGCTGGAAACACCATATATTTT. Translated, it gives CASSHLTGAGNTIYF.

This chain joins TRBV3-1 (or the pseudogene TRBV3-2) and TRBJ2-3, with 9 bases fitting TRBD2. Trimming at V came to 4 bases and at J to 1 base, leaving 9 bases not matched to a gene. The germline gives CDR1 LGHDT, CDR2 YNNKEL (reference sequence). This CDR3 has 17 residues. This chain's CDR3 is CASSPYCGGGGTDTQYF. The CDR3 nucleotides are TGTGCCAGCAGCCCTTACTGCGGCGGGGGGGGCACAGATACGCAGTATTTT.

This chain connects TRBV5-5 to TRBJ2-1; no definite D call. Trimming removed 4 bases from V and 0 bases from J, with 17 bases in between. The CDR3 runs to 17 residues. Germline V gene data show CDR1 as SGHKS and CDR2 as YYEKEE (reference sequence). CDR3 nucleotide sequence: TGTGCCAGCAGCATTGAGGAGTTGGAATCCTCCTACAATGAGCAGTTCTTC. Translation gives CASSIEELESSYNEQFF. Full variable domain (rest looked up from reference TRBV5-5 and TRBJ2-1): DAGVTQSPTHLIKTRGQQVTLRCSPISGHKSVSWYQQVLGQGPQFIFQYYEKEERGRGNFPDRFSARQFPNYSSELNVNALLLGDSALYLCASSIEELESSYNEQFFGPGTRLTVL.

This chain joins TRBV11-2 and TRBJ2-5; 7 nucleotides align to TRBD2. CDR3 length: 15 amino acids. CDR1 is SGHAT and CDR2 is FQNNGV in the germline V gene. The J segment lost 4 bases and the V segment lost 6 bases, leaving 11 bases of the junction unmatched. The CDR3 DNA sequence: TGTGCCAGCAGTCGACCCTCGGGGGGTGGAGAGACCCAGTACTTC. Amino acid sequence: CASSRPSGGGETQYF.

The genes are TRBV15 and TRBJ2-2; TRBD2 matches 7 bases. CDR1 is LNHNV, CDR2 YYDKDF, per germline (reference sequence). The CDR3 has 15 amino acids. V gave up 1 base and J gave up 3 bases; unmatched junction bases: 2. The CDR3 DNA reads TGTGCCACCAGCAGAGGCGGGGGACACACCGGGGAGCTGTTTTTT. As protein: CATSRGGGHTGELFF.